This entry describes one T cell receptor (beta chain). This specimen includes other DNA sequences encoding the same CDR3. The entry originates in a study of blood T cell repertoires in COVID-19. TCRdb's table, derived via immunoSEQ multiplex PCR, lists solely in-frame clones and lacks some. The repertoire consists of about 80,000 clones, with roughly 87% occurring once and the leading ten covering roughly 5.3%. Material: peripheral blood. The receptor was derived from a woman aged 80 or over with active or convalescent COVID-19.

CDR3 protein: CASSQGDYTGELFF. The CDR3 DNA follows: TGTGCCAGCAGCCAGGGGGACTACACCGGGGAGCTGTTTTTT. V and J are TRBV3-1 (or the pseudogene TRBV3-2) and TRBJ2-2, with a weak D call TRBD2 (6 bases). Between the trimmed V and J ends, which lost 3 bases and 3 bases, there was a span of 8 bases. The CDR3 contains 14 residues. Germline CDR1 LGHDT, CDR2 YNNKEL (reference sequence).